The TCR beta chain under discussion was sequenced for a study of T cell responses to AZD1222 COVID-19 vaccine. Per germline, CDR1 LNHDA and CDR2 SQIVND (reference sequence). V lost 7 bases, J lost 4 bases, and 4 bases lay in between. The CDR3 is 11 amino acids. Sequencing was performed with immunoSEQ multiplex PCR; in TCRdb, only in-frame clones are kept and a portion is missing. The data show approximately 92,000 clones, more than 75% seen once. The receptor comes from an adult in good health. Sample: peripheral blood, taken on day 0 of AZD1222 vaccination. V gene TRBV19 combines with J gene TRBJ1-4, with unresolved D. Written as DNA, the CDR3 is TGTGCCAGTACCCTTAATGAAAAACTGTTTTTT. It specifies CASTLNEKLFF.